This T cell receptor beta chain was captured by sequencing in a study of cytomegalovirus exposure and HLA in healthy donors. Study details: In a previous analysis, around 110 million unique TCR beta sequences were found from 150 million to 200 million T cells.

V was clipped by 4 bases and J by 0 bases; unmatched bases: 12. Germline assignment: CDR1 KGHSH and CDR2 LQKENI. CDR3 length: 18 residues. Study-wide results and caveats: A later analysis, which compared TCR beta chains of equal frequency, found the HLA-associated ones more clonally expanded. In an earlier analysis, in about 530 donors, most V segments appeared productive either ~87% or ~30% of the time. Follow-up analysis found HLA locus-dependent TCR association rates, highest for DRB1 and lowest for HLA-C.

PCR amplification relied on 60 Vbeta primers (plus 13 Jbeta primers). Clones were read by immunoSEQ multiplex PCR, and TCRdb kept only the in-frame ones, dropping some. The data show around 70,000 clones, over 75% seen once. This clone was counted only a few times. The antigen is unknown. The sequence derives from a human donor in good health. Specimen: PBMCs. The chain employs TRBV18 and TRBJ2-7, with 10 bases matching TRBD1. CDR3 in DNA: TGTGCCAGCTCACGAAGGGACAGGGGCAGTTTTCACTCCTACGAGCAGTACTTC. Translating it yields CASSRRDRGSFHSYEQYF.